The clone carrying this TCR beta chain was seen at least ten times. Its specificity is unknown. Researchers used genomic DNA as the template to profile TCR beta VDJ and CDR3. TCRdb itself ran the reads through MiXCR, one entry per CDR3 protein. The sample lists 100,000 to 120,000 distinct CDR3 sequences; around 50% were seen once. The record originates from a study of CD8+CD57+ T cells in acquired aplastic anemia. Background on the study: Sorted CD4+ and CD8+ cells yielded DNA averaging about 2.9 ug. CD4+ cell libraries from healthy donors averaged about 10.8 million reads.

Study-wide points: Overlapping CD8+ CDR3 repertoires of patients and controls contained 25 to 35 shared sequences.

Germline CDR1 LGHNA, CDR2 YNFKEQ. V lost 0 bases and J 7 bases, leaving 9 bases between the germline ends. The CDR3 loop spans 14 amino acids. Sequenced material: sorted CD4+, CD8+, or CD8+CD57+ T cells (not recorded which) from PBMCs. The receptor's source is a human donor in good health, serving as a control. J is TRBJ2-2 and V is TRBV4-2; D unresolved. CDR3 residues: CASSQDMYSGELFF. CDR3 nucleotide sequence: TGTGCCAGCAGCCAAGATATGTACAGCGGGGAGCTGTTTTTT.